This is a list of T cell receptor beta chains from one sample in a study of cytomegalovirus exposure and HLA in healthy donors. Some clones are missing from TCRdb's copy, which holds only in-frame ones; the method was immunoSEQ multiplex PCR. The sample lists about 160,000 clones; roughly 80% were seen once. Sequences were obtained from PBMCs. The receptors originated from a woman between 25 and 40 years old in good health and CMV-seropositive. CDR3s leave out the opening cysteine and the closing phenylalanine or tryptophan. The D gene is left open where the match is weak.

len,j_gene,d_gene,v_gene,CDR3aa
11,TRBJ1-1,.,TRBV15,ATSRDPGTEAF
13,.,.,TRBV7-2,ASSPRTSSSYEQY
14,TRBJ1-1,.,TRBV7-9,ASNSADSFMNTEAF
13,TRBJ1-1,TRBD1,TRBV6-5,ASRRTGGADTEAF
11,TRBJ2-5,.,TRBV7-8,ASSFSGQETQY
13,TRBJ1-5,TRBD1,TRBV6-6,ASSQGVKSNQPQH
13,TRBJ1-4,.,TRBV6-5,ASSYSGGAREKLF
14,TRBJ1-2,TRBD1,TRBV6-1,ASSENPGQGIYGYT
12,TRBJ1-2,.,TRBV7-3,ASSLFPGDYGYT
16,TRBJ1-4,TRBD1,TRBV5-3,ARSLPRGQGLGIEKLF
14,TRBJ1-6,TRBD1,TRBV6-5,ASSYSVGQGNSPLH
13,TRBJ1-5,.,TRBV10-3,AISETGFGNQPQH
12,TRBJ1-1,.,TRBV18,ASSPLQAVAEAF
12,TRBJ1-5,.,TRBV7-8,ASSLSGGLGPQH
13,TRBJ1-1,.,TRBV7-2,ASSPWGGKGTEAF
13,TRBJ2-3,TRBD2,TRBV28,ASSSGGARTDTQY
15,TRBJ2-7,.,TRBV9,ASSVEEKGTYPYEQY
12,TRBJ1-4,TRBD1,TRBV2,ASRRGRGHEKLF
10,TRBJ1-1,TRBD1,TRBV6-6,ASSSGQGKAF
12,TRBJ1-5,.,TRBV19,ASSMKEADQPQH
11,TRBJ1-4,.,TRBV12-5,ASARSTNEKLF
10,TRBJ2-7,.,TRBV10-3,ASRGTHYEQY
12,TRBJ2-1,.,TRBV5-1,ASRRRDSYNEQF